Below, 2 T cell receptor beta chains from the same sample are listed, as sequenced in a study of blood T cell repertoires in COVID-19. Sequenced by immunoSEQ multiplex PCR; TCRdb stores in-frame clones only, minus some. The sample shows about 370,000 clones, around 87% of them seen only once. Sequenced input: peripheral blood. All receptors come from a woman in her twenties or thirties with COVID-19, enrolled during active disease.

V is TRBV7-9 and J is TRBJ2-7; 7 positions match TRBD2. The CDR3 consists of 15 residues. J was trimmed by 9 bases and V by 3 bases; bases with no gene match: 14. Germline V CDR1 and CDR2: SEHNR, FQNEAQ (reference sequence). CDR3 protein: CASSFPGGGLGRQYF. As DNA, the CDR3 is TGTGCCAGCAGCTTTCCGGGCGGGGGTTTGGGTAGGCAGTACTTC. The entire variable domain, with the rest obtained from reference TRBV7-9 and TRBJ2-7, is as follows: DTGVSQNPRHKITKRGQNVTFRCDPISEHNRLYWYRQTLGQGPEFLTYFQNEAQLEKSRLLSDRFSAERPKGSFSTLEIQRTEQGDSAMYLCASSFPGGGLGRQYFGPGTRLTVT.

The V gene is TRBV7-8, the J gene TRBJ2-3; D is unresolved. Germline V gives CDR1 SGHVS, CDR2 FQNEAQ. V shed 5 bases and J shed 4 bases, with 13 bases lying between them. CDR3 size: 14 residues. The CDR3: CASSASPAADTQYF. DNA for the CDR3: TGTGCCAGCAGCGCCTCCCCCGCGGCAGATACGCAGTATTTT.